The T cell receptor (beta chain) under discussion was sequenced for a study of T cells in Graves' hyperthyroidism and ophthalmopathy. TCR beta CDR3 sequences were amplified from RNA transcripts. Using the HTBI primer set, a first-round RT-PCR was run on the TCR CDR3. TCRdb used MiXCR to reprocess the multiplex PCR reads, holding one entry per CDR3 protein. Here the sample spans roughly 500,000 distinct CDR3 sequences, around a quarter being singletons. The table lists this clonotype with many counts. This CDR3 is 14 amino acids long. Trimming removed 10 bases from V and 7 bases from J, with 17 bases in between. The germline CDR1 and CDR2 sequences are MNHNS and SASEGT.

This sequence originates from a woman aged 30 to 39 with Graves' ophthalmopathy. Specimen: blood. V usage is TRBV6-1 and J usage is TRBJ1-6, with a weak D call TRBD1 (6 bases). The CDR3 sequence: CATRQLGANSPLHF. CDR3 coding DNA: TGTGCCACTCGACAGTTGGGGGCGAATTCACCCCTCCACTTT.